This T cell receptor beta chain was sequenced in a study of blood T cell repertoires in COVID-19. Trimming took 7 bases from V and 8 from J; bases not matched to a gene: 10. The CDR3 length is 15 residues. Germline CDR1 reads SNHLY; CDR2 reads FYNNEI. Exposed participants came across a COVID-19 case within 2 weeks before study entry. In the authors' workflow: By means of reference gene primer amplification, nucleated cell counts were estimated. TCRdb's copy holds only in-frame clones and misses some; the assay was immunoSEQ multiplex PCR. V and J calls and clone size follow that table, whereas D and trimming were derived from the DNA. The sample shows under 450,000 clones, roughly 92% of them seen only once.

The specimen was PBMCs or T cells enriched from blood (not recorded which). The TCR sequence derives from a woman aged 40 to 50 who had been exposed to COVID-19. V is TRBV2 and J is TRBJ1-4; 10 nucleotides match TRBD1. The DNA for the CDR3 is TGTGCCAGCATCGAAACGGGACAGGGGAACGAAAAACTGTTTTTT. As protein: CASIETGQGNEKLFF.